The 30 T cell receptor beta chains below were found in one sample sequenced in a study of blood T cells in healthy people across ages. Primers used in a second PCR of about 6 to 11 cycles were a sample-barcoded 5' primer and a J-beta primer mix. TCRdb independently ran MiXCR on the 5' RACE reads; one entry per CDR3 protein. Found here are about 900,000 distinct CDR3 sequences, approximately 59% of them singletons; the top ten hold 25% to 30%. Sequencing input: blood. These TCRs come from a man aged 25-45 years in good health.

J is TRBJ2-1 and V is TRBV3-1; 9 bases are shared with TRBD2. Germline CDR1 LGHDT, CDR2 YNNKEL (reference sequence). The CDR3 spans 16 residues. Trimming cost V 3 bases and J 0 bases; bases outside gene matches: 3. CDR3 amino acids: CASSHFSGGSYNEQFF. Here the CDR3 DNA reads TGTGCCAGCAGCCATTTTAGCGGGGGCTCCTACAATGAGCAGTTCTTC.

This chain uses TRBV4-3 with TRBJ1-6, with D tentatively TRBD1 (6 bases). The V gene lost 0 bases and the J gene lost 7 bases, with 13 bases spanning the gap. Looked up from germline, CDR1 is LGHNA and CDR2 is YSLEER. This CDR3 has 16 residues. The CDR3 here is CASSQDLARGNSPLHF. In DNA, the CDR3 is TGCGCCAGCAGCCAAGATTTAGCCAGGGGCAATTCACCCCTCCACTTT.

The chain joins TRBV4-2 to TRBJ1-2, with 10 bases matching TRBD1. Germline V gene lookup returns CDR1 LGHNA and CDR2 YNFKEQ. The length of the CDR3 is 14 residues. V gave up 3 bases and J gave up 7 bases; unmatched junction bases: 5. CDR3 sequence: CASSQETGGVGYTF. The CDR3 nucleotides read TGTGCCAGCAGCCAGGAGACAGGGGGCGTTGGCTACACCTTC.

The V gene is TRBV27, the J gene TRBJ1-2; 12 bases are shared with TRBD1. Germline loops: CDR1 MNHEY, CDR2 SMNVEV (reference sequence). V lost 1 base, J lost 8 bases, and 5 bases stayed unmatched. The CDR3 is 15 residues long. CDR3 DNA sequence: TGTGCCAGCAGTTTATGGGGACAGGGGGCAGGAGGCTACACCTTC. The encoded protein is CASSLWGQGAGGYTF.

The genes are TRBV4-3 and TRBJ2-1; 8 bases map to TRBD2. The V gene's germline CDR1 is LGHNA and CDR2 YSLEER. This CDR3 contains 17 residues. Trimming at V came to 0 bases and at J to 6 bases, leaving 10 bases not matched to a gene. CDR3 nucleotides: TGCGCCAGCAGCCAAGAGGGAGCCCTAGCGGGTTCCAATGAGCAGTTCTTC. Translating it yields CASSQEGALAGSNEQFF.

V usage is TRBV12-3 or TRBV12-4 and J usage is TRBJ2-4, with a weak D call TRBD2 (5 bases). This CDR3 is built from 18 residues. Trimming removed 6 bases at V and 0 bases at J, with 21 bases between. The CDR3 region has the DNA TGTGCCAGCAGAGAGGACTCGCCCGCGTTCTTAGCCAAAAACATTCAGTACTTC. Amino acids: CASREDSPAFLAKNIQYF.

The rearrangement joins TRBV4-2 to TRBJ2-3, with no clear D. CDR1 LGHNA and CDR2 YNFKEQ come from the germline V gene. The CDR3 covers 15 residues. Trimming shortened V by 4 bases and J by 1 base, and 12 bases separated the two germline ends. The chain's CDR3 is CASSPSTGGTDTQYF. The CDR3 region has the DNA TGTGCCAGCAGCCCCTCAACGGGCGGCACAGATACGCAGTATTTT.

On this clonotype: At one of its ends the junction is not consistent with the germline gene, which may arise from a read error. This chain links TRBV28 with TRBJ2-3; D not resolved. Looked up from germline, CDR1 is MDHEN and CDR2 is SYDVKM. The CDR3 contains 16 residues. The CDR3 reads CVSRTAGFEGTDTQYF. CDR3 bases: TGTGTCAGCAGAACGGCCGGGTTCGAGGGCACAGATACGCAGTATTTT.

The chain links TRBV20-1 to TRBJ2-5; 7 nucleotides align to TRBD1. CDR3 size: 14 residues. The V gene's germline CDR1 is DFQATT and CDR2 SNEGSKA (reference sequence). The V gene end was trimmed by 6 bases and the J gene end by 2 bases; junction bases not matched to a gene: 9. For the CDR3, the DNA is TGCAGTGCCCTTCGACAGGGTGGTCAAGAGACCCAGTACTTC. It yields the protein CSALRQGGQETQYF.

The sample holds a few counts of this clonotype. The CDR3 region has the DNA TGCAGTGCTAGAGTCACTGAAGCTTTCTTT. Translation: CSARVTEAFF. The rearrangement links TRBV20-1 to TRBJ1-1; D is uncertain. CDR3 size: 10 residues. Germline V lookup: CDR1 DFQATT, CDR2 SNEGSKA (reference sequence). Trimming stripped 1 base from V and 4 bases from J, with 1 base between.

The V call is TRBV7-3, the J call TRBJ2-5; 9 nucleotides align to TRBD2. Per germline, CDR1 SGHTA and CDR2 FQGTGA. After removal of 5 bases from V and 1 base from J, the junction contained 2 bases not matched to a gene. The CDR3 length is 14 residues. In DNA form, the CDR3 reads TGTGCCAGCAGCGAGCGGGGGGTCCAAGAGACCCAGTACTTC. It codes for CASSERGVQETQYF.

The chain couples TRBV29-1 to TRBJ2-1, with D possibly being TRBD2 (7 bases). V lost 5 bases and J 7 bases, leaving 18 bases between the germline ends. CDR1 is SQVTM, CDR2 ANQGSEA, per germline. The CDR3 totals 14 residues. The CDR3 sequence: CSVLGGGRGNEQFF. CDR3 in DNA: TGCAGCGTTCTGGGGGGGGGGCGCGGGAATGAGCAGTTCTTC.

This clonotype showed up many times. The V call is TRBV2, the J call TRBJ2-5; D is possibly TRBD1 or TRBD2 (5 bases each). V gave up 1 base and J gave up 4 bases, with 13 bases separating them. Germline V CDR1 and CDR2: SNHLY, FYNNEI. This CDR3 spans 15 amino acids. The CDR3 bases are TGTGCCAGCAGTGAAGTCGGGACCGTGAGAGAGACCCAGTACTTC. Its protein product is CASSEVGTVRETQYF.

The chain carries TRBV7-9 and TRBJ2-1, with 7 bases that match TRBD2. In germline, CDR1 is SEHNR, CDR2 FQNEAQ (reference sequence). The CDR3 has 12 amino acids. The V and J ends lost 7 bases and 11 bases, in that order; junction bases with no gene match: 8. The CDR3 here is CASTQSGDQQFF. The CDR3 coding sequence is TGTGCCAGCACCCAGAGCGGGGATCAGCAGTTCTTC.

The chain recombines TRBV12-3 or TRBV12-4 with TRBJ2-3; 8 bases match TRBD1. The V gene end was trimmed by 3 bases and the J gene end by 6 bases; junction bases not matched to a gene: 5. This CDR3 is built from 14 residues. The CDR3 nucleotides are TGTGCCAGCAGTTTGTACAGGGGGTTGGATACGCAGTATTTT. It codes for CASSLYRGLDTQYF.

The genes are TRBV12-3 or TRBV12-4 and TRBJ2-7; D unresolved. The CDR3 is 12 residues long. Trimming took off 3 bases at V and 3 bases at J, with 6 bases between the two ends. The CDR3: CASSFNGYEQYF. CDR3 DNA: TGTGCCAGCAGTTTTAACGGCTACGAGCAGTACTTC.

The V and J genes are TRBV4-2 and TRBJ2-1; TRBD2 aligns across 11 bases. The V gene's germline CDR1 is LGHNA and CDR2 YNFKEQ. V dropped 0 bases and J dropped 0; count of bases not matched to a gene: 7. The CDR3 extends over 19 amino acids. This chain's CDR3 is CASSQDIAGGRVSYNEQFF. The DNA for the CDR3 is TGTGCCAGCAGCCAAGATATAGCGGGGGGGCGGGTCTCCTACAATGAGCAGTTCTTC.

The V call is TRBV7-2, the J call TRBJ2-1; the match to TRBD1 covers 9 bases. This CDR3 region has 16 residues. The germline CDR1 and CDR2 sequences are SGHTA and FQGNSA. V lost 4 bases to trimming and J lost 5 bases; unmatched junction nucleotides: 9. This CDR3 reads CASSCGDREINNEQFF. CDR3 nucleotide sequence: TGTGCCAGCAGCTGCGGGGACAGGGAGATTAACAATGAGCAGTTCTTC.

This chain joins TRBV9 and TRBJ2-3, with D possibly being TRBD2 (6 bases). The CDR3 runs 16 residues. From germline, CDR1 is SGDLS and CDR2 YYNGEE. V lost 0 bases, J lost 0 bases, and 11 bases lay in between. The CDR3 DNA reads as TGTGCCAGCAGCGTAGGGGTAGCGGAGAGCACAGATACGCAGTATTTT. Translated, it gives CASSVGVAESTDTQYF.

The rearrangement uses TRBV20-1 and TRBJ1-4; D is possibly TRBD1 (5 bases). Trimming shortened V by 1 base and J by 0 bases, and 18 bases separated the two germline ends. This CDR3 is 18 amino acids long. Germline loops: CDR1 DFQATT, CDR2 SNEGSKA (reference sequence). The CDR3 bases are TGCAGTGCTAGAGCTCGTCGGGGCAGTGGGGCAACTAATGAAAAACTGTTTTTT. It specifies CSARARRGSGATNEKLFF.

The chain has TRBV7-8 and TRBJ1-1, with 7 bases lining up with TRBD1. The germline V gene has CDR1 SGHVS and CDR2 FQNEAQ. The CDR3 contains 15 residues. The trim removed 2 bases at V and 6 bases at J, leaving 9 bases unmatched. The CDR3 spells CASSLSQGRVAEAFF. The CDR3 nucleotides read TGTGCCAGCAGCTTATCACAGGGGCGGGTTGCTGAAGCTTTCTTT.

The gene calls are TRBV20-1 and TRBJ2-3; no reliable D call. The V end was cut by 6 bases, the J end by 0 bases, with 16 bases between. The CDR3 extends over 15 amino acids. Germline assignment: CDR1 DFQATT and CDR2 SNEGSKA (reference sequence). The CDR3 protein is CSATPATPSTDTQYF. The DNA of the CDR3 is TGCAGTGCCACCCCGGCCACACCTAGCACAGATACGCAGTATTTT.

This clonotype was counted many times. This chain links TRBV7-8 with TRBJ2-6; 10 bases line up with TRBD1. Germline CDR1 SGHVS, CDR2 FQNEAQ. Trimming removed 5 bases from V and 1 base from J; junction bases left unmatched: 11. The CDR3 is 19 residues long. For the CDR3, the DNA is TGTGCCAGCAGCCGGATCGGGACAGGGGAAAGGTCTGGGGCCAACGTCCTGACTTTC. Translated, it gives CASSRIGTGERSGANVLTF.

The chain joins TRBV12-3 or TRBV12-4 to TRBJ1-2, with D possibly TRBD1 on 6 matching bases. The V end lost 8 bases, the J end lost 8 bases, and 24 bases lay between the germline ends. This CDR3 spans 15 amino acids. The CDR3 DNA reads as TGTGCCAGCGAACCCCCGACAGGATCCCCCGGGGGCTACACCTTC. Translation gives CASEPPTGSPGGYTF.

The chain carries TRBV7-3 and TRBJ1-2; tentatively, D is TRBD1 (6 bases). The V and J ends lost 3 bases and 7 bases respectively, with 18 bases between them. CDR1 and CDR2 (germline): SGHTA, FQGTGA. The CDR3 covers 15 residues. In DNA, the CDR3 is TGTGCCAGCAGCTTGGCCCCCACAGGGAGTTCTGGCTACACCTTC. Protein: CASSLAPTGSSGYTF. The variable domain in full, completed from reference TRBV7-3 and TRBJ1-2, reads GAGVSQTPSNKVTEKGKYVELRCDPISGHTALYWYRQSLGQGPEFLIYFQGTGAADDSGLPNDRFFAVRPEGSVSTLKIQRTERGDSAVYLCASSLAPTGSSGYTFGSGTRLTVV.

There are a few counts of this clonotype. V is TRBV14 and J is TRBJ2-3; 8 bases match TRBD1. There are 14 residues in the CDR3. The junction had 8 bases not matched to a gene; V was cut back by 3 bases and J by 9 bases. Germline V gene data show CDR1 as SGHDN and CDR2 as FVKESK. The CDR3 bases are TGTGCCAGCAGCCAGCAGGGGGCCGGTTCAACGCAGTATTTT. Protein product: CASSQQGAGSTQYF.

The CDR3 protein is CASSSIAGGPTTDTQYF. DNA for the CDR3: TGCGCCAGCAGCTCTATAGCGGGGGGCCCAACGACAGATACGCAGTATTTT. This chain connects TRBV5-1 to TRBJ2-3; 10 nucleotides align to TRBD2. The CDR3 is made up of 17 amino acids. CDR1 SGHRS and CDR2 YFSETQ come from the germline V gene. The V segment lost 3 bases and the J segment 3 bases; nucleotides outside the gene matches: 10. Full variable domain (missing parts from reference TRBV5-1 and TRBJ2-3): KAGVTQTPRYLIKTRGQQVTLSCSPISGHRSVSWYQQTPGQGLQFLFEYFSETQRNKGNFPGRFSGRQFSNSRSEMNVSTLELGDSALYLCASSSIAGGPTTDTQYFGPGTRLTVL.

In this sample, this clonotype turned up once. The rearrangement joins TRBV30 to TRBJ2-1, with no clear D. V dropped 3 bases and J dropped 6 bases, with 15 bases sitting between them. The CDR3 is 14 residues long. Germline CDR1 reads GTSNPN; CDR2 reads SVGIG (reference sequence). CDR3 DNA sequence: TGTGCCTGGAGAAGTCGCGGCGCTGTCAATGAGCAGTTCTTC. It encodes CAWRSRGAVNEQFF.

The chain employs TRBV5-1 and TRBJ2-5; no clear D. This CDR3 comprises 12 residues. Trimming left V 5 bases short and J 2 bases short, with 7 bases between. Germline loops: CDR1 SGHRS, CDR2 YFSETQ. CDR3 DNA sequence: TGCGCCAGCAGGAAAGAACAAGAGACCCAGTACTTC. Protein: CASRKEQETQYF.

This sequence joins TRBV20-1 and TRBJ2-6, with unresolved D. Between the trimmed V and J ends, which lost 1 base and 3 bases, there was a span of 7 bases. CDR3 length: 14 amino acids. CDR1 is DFQATT and CDR2 is SNEGSKA in the germline V gene (reference sequence). The CDR3 nucleotides are TGCAGTGCTAGAGCTTTAGGTGGGGCCAACGTCCTGACTTTC. Translation gives CSARALGGANVLTF.